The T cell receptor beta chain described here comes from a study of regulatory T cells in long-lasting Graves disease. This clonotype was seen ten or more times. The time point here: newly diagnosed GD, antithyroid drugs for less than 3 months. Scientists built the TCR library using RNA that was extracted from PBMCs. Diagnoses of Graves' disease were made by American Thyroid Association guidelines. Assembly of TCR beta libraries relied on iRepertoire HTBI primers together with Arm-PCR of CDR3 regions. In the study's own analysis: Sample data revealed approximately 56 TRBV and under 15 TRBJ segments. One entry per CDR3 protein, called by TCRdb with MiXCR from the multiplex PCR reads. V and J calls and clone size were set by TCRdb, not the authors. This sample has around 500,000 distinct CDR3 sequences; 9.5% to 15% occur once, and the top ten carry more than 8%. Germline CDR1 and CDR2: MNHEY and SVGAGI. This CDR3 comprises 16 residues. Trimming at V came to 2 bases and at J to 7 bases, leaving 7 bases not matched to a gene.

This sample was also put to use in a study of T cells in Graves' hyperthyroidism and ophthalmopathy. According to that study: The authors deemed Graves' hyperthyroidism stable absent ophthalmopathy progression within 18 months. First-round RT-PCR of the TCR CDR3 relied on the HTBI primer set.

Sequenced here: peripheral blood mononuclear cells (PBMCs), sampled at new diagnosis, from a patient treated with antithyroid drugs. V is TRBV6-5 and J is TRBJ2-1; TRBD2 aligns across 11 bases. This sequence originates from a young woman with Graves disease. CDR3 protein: CASSYGLAGGRNEQFF. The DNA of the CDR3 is TGTGCCAGCAGTTACGGGCTAGCGGGAGGAAGAAATGAGCAGTTCTTC.